The sequence of this T cell receptor beta chain was determined in a study of PD-1 blockade in classical Hodgkin lymphoma. For this clone: The antigen is not known.

No patient escaped relapse after autologous stem cell transplantation, and brentuximab vedotin exposure varied. The protocol was immunoSEQ multiplex PCR, while the TCRdb copy is restricted to in-frame clones and leaves out a portion. The table includes 20,000 to 25,000 clones, over 70% detected once. Broader study findings: Patients with an early start, nivolumab under 1 year after ASCT, were excluded. A significant rise in TCR diversity was seen by C4D1 for CD4+ cells but not for CD8+ cells. Relative to healthy donors, newly diagnosed patients reportedly had lower baseline TCR diversity, which was reported as lower still in relapsed/refractory patients. Baseline diversity was lower in partial responders and progressors than complete responders.

The TCR sequence derives from a human donor with classical Hodgkin lymphoma. Specimen: peripheral blood mononuclear cells (PBMCs), collected before the second cycle of nivolumab.

CDR3 amino acids: CASSWGDEQFF. CDR3 DNA sequence: TGTGCCAGCAGCTGGGGGGATGAGCAGTTCTTC. The V call is TRBV9, the J call TRBJ2-1; possible D gene TRBD2, 6 bases. This CDR3 contains 11 residues. Germline assignment: CDR1 SGDLS and CDR2 YYNGEE. Trimming removed 4 bases from V and 8 bases from J, with 7 bases in between.